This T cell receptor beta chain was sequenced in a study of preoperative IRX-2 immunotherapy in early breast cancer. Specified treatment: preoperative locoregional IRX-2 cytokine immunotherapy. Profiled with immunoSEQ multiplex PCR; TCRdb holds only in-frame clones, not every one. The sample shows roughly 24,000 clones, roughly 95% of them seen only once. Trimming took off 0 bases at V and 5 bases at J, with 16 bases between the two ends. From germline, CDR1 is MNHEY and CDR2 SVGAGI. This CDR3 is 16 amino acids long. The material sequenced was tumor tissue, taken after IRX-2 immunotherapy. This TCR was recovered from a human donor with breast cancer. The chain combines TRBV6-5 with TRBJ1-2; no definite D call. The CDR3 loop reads CASSYSKLSGSYGYTF. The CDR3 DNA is TGTGCCAGCAGTTACTCGAAACTTTCGGGATCTTATGGCTACACCTTC.